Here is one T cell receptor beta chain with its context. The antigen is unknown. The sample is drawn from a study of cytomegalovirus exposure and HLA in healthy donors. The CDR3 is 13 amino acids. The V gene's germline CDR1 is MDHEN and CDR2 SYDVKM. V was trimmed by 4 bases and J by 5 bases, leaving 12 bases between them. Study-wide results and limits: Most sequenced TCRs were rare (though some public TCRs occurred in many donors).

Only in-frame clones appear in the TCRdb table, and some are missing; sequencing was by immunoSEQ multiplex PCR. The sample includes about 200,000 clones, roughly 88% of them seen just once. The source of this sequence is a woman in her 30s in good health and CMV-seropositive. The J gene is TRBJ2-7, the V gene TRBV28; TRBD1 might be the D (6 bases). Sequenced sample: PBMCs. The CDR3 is CASSSQGTHEQYF. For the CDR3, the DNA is TGTGCCAGCAGTTCGCAGGGGACCCACGAGCAGTACTTC.